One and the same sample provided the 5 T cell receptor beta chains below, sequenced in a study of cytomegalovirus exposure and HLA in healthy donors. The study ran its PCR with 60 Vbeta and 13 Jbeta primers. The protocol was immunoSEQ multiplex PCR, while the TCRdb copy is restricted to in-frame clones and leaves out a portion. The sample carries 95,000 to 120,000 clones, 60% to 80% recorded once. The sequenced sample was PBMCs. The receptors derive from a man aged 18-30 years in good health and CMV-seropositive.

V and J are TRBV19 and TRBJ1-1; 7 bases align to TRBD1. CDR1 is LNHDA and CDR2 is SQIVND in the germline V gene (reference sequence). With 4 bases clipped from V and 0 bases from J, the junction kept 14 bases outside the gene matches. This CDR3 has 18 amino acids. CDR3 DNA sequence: TGTGCCAGTAGTAGCGGGGGGCGGGACAGAAAACTGAACACTGAAGCTTTCTTT. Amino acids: CASSSGGRDRKLNTEAFF.

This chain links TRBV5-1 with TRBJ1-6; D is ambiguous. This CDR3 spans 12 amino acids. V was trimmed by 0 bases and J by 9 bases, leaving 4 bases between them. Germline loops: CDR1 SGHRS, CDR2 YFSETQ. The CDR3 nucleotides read TGCGCCAGCAGCTTGGGGGCTTCACCCCTCCACTTT. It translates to CASSLGASPLHF.

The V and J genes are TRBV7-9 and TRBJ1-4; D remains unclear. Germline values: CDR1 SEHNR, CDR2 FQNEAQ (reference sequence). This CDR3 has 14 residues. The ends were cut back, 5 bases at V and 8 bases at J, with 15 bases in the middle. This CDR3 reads CASSPHGSGEKLFF. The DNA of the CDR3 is TGTGCCAGCAGCCCCCATGGGTCGGGAGAAAAACTGTTTTTT.

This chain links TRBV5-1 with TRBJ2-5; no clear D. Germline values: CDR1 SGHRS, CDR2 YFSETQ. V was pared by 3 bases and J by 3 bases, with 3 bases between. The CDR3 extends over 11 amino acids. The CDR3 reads CASSSKETQYF. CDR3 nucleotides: TGCGCCAGCAGCTCAAAAGAGACCCAGTACTTC. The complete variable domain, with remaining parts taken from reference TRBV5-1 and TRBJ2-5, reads KAGVTQTPRYLIKTRGQQVTLSCSPISGHRSVSWYQQTPGQGLQFLFEYFSETQRNKGNFPGRFSGRQFSNSRSEMNVSTLELGDSALYLCASSSKETQYFGPGTRLLVL.

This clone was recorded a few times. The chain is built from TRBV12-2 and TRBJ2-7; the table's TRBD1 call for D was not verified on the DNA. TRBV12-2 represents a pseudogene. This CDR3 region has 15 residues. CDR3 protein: CASRPPQGEWGEQYF. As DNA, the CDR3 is TGTGCAAGTCGCCCCCCCCAGGGGGAGTGGGGCGAGCAGTACTTC.